This T cell receptor beta chain was captured in a study of cytomegalovirus exposure and HLA in healthy donors. Study in general: The 120 validation repertoires and the roughly 670 first-cohort repertoires shared a platform, a later analysis reported. Regarding the study as a whole: Most TCR sequences proved rare, with some public TCRs found in many donors. Under in vitro conditions, a few CMV-associated chains were confirmed as specific for CMV antigens. It was found in a later analysis that first-cohort TCR clusters tended to co-occur in the 90 to 150 validation repertoires.

As regards this clone: The antigen remains unidentified.

This table comes from immunoSEQ multiplex PCR, and its TCRdb copy is limited to in-frame clones, with some not included. This sample carries over 150,000 clones, around 80% of them seen once, and the ten largest clones take 13%. The receptor's source is a woman aged 25 to 39 in good health and CMV-seropositive. Sequencing input: PBMCs.

The DNA of the CDR3 is TGTGCCAGCAGCGTAGCTAGCGGGGACCAAGAGACCCAGTACTTC. It yields the protein CASSVASGDQETQYF. The chain combines TRBV9 with TRBJ2-5; 9 bases match TRBD2. This CDR3 spans 15 amino acids. Germline CDR1 is SGDLS and CDR2 is YYNGEE. With 0 bases clipped from V and 0 bases from J, the junction kept 0 bases outside the gene matches.